Below are 17 T cell receptor beta chains sequenced from a single sample in a study of cytomegalovirus exposure and HLA in healthy donors. PCR primers comprised 60 Vbeta and 13 Jbeta primers. Using immunoSEQ multiplex PCR, the repertoire was profiled, and TCRdb retains in-frame clones only, with some absent. The sample contains 150,000 to 200,000 clones, 60% to 85% of which appear only once. Sequencing was carried out using PBMCs. The receptors stem from a man aged 18 to 35 in good health and CMV-seronegative.

The J gene is TRBJ1-3, the V gene TRBV7-9, with no clear D. Trimming pared 1 base from V and 2 bases from J, leaving 6 bases between. Germline CDR1 is SEHNR and CDR2 is FQNEAQ (reference sequence). The CDR3 consists of 14 residues. CDR3 region: CASSLDFAGNTIYF. The CDR3 coding sequence is TGTGCCAGCAGCTTAGACTTCGCTGGAAACACCATATATTTT.

The J gene is TRBJ1-1, the V gene TRBV6-1; D gene ambiguous. The V and J ends lost 2 bases and 2 bases respectively, with 3 bases between them. The germline V gene encodes CDR1 MNHNS and CDR2 SASEGT. This CDR3 is 12 amino acids long. In DNA, the CDR3 is TGTGCCAGCAGTGAACCAAACACTGAAGCTTTCTTT. As protein: CASSEPNTEAFF.

The chain carries TRBV7-2 and TRBJ2-1, with 9 positions matching TRBD2. Germline V gene data show CDR1 as SGHTA and CDR2 as FQGNSA. This CDR3 spans 15 amino acids. The J segment lost 7 bases and the V segment lost 5 bases, leaving 9 bases of the junction unmatched. CDR3 sequence: CASSASGGGVNEQFF. The DNA for the CDR3 is TGTGCCAGCAGCGCTTCGGGCGGGGGGGTGAATGAGCAGTTCTTC. Together with reference TRBV7-2 and TRBJ2-1, the CDR3 gives the full variable domain: GAGVSQSPSNKVTEKGKDVELRCDPISGHTALYWYRQSLGQGLEFLIYFQGNSAPDKSGLPSDRFSAERTGGSVSTLTIQRTQQEDSAVYLCASSASGGGVNEQFFGPGTRLTVL.

The chain is built from TRBV15 and TRBJ2-1, with D possibly being TRBD1 (5 bases). Germline V gene sequence: CDR1 LNHNV, CDR2 YYDKDF (reference sequence). Trimming left V 1 base short and J 7 bases short, with 8 bases between. This CDR3 contains 13 residues. The CDR3 sequence is CATSRGQSNEQFF. CDR3 nucleotides: TGTGCCACCAGCAGAGGACAGTCAAATGAGCAGTTCTTC.

This clone was seen a single time. The V call is TRBV2, the J call TRBJ2-2, with 7 bases fitting TRBD2. V dropped 7 bases and J dropped 5; count of bases not matched to a gene: 10. CDR1 SNHLY and CDR2 FYNNEI come from the germline V gene. CDR3 length equals 15 residues. CDR3 sequence: CASNRAGLMTGELFF. The CDR3 nucleotides are TGTGCCAGCAATCGAGCGGGGTTGATGACCGGGGAGCTGTTTTTT.

The chain couples TRBV11-3 to TRBJ2-1, with unresolved D. The CDR3 is 15 residues long. The germline gives CDR1 SGHNT, CDR2 YENEEA. V was clipped by 2 bases and J by 3 bases, with 11 bases between them. CDR3 protein: CASSLHFGGYNEQFF. The DNA of the CDR3 is TGTGCCAGCAGCTTACATTTCGGCGGCTACAATGAGCAGTTCTTC.

The chain links TRBV5-1 to TRBJ2-3; TRBD2 agrees at 13 bases. J was trimmed by 8 bases and V by 2 bases; bases with no gene match: 5. Germline-derived CDR1 and CDR2 are SGHRS and YFSETQ. The CDR3 length is 15 residues. The CDR3 reads CASSFTSGGASTQYF. CDR3 nucleotides: TGCGCCAGCAGCTTCACTAGCGGGGGGGCCAGTACGCAGTATTTT.

This chain uses TRBV27 with TRBJ1-1; D uncertain. V dropped 6 bases and J dropped 5 bases, with 13 bases sitting between them. The CDR3 covers 13 residues. Germline CDR1 and CDR2: MNHEY and SMNVEV (reference sequence). The CDR3 region has the DNA TGTGCCAGCAGCGGAGGTGGAGGAACTGAAGCTTTCTTT. This encodes CASSGGGGTEAFF.

The V gene is TRBV28, the J gene TRBJ2-7, with D perhaps TRBD2 (5 bases). The germline V gene has CDR1 MDHEN and CDR2 SYDVKM. CDR3 length: 16 residues. V dropped 2 bases and J dropped 4 bases, with 18 bases sitting between them. CDR3 coding DNA: TGTGCCAGCAGTTTAGTTGGCACCCCGAGGGCTTACGAGCAGTACTTC. Its translation is CASSLVGTPRAYEQYF.

The chain has TRBV4-1 and TRBJ2-3, with D possibly matching TRBD1 (6 bases). The V gene's germline CDR1 is MGHRA and CDR2 YSYEKL. V shed 4 bases and J shed 4 bases, with 21 bases lying between them. CDR3 length equals 17 residues. CDR3 loop: CASSPVGATYMSDTQYF. The CDR3 coding sequence is TGCGCCAGCAGCCCAGTGGGGGCCACCTATATGTCAGATACGCAGTATTTT.

Concerning this clone itself: The same CDR3 also results from other DNA sequences found in this sample. The V and J genes are TRBV30 and TRBJ2-5; D is possibly TRBD2 (5 bases). Germline CDR1 GTSNPN, CDR2 SVGIG (reference sequence). V was clipped by 3 bases and J by 5 bases, with 19 bases between them. The CDR3 is made up of 15 amino acids. DNA of the CDR3: TGTGCCTGGAGCCCAACCGGGCTAGCCGGTGAGACCCAGTACTTC. Its translation is CAWSPTGLAGETQYF.

The rearrangement uses TRBV2 and TRBJ2-2; tentatively, D is TRBD1 (6 bases). This CDR3 is 14 amino acids long. The ends were cut back, 8 bases at V and 2 bases at J, with 12 bases in the middle. Looked up from germline, CDR1 is SNHLY and CDR2 is FYNNEI. CDR3 loop: CASRWDTNTGELFF. DNA for the CDR3: TGTGCCAGCCGGTGGGACACTAACACCGGGGAGCTGTTTTTT.

The gene calls are TRBV6-1 and TRBJ2-7; D not certain. Germline assignment: CDR1 MNHNS and CDR2 SASEGT. V lost 2 bases and J 4 bases, leaving 9 bases between the germline ends. The CDR3 spans 13 residues. This chain's CDR3 is CASSERSWYEQYF. The CDR3 DNA is TGTGCCAGCAGTGAACGGAGCTGGTACGAGCAGTACTTC.

The V call is TRBV30, the J call TRBJ1-3; unclear D gene. The V and J ends lost 5 bases and 4 bases respectively, with 9 bases between them. The CDR3 covers 12 residues. Germline V gene lookup returns CDR1 GTSNPN and CDR2 SVGIG (reference sequence). The CDR3 protein is CAWCNSGNTIYF. The CDR3, as DNA: TGTGCCTGGTGTAACTCCGGAAACACCATATATTTT.

This clone was seen more than once but under ten times. V and J are TRBV14 and TRBJ1-3; D perhaps matches TRBD1 (5 bases). CDR1 is SGHDN and CDR2 is FVKESK in the germline V gene. The V end was cut by 4 bases, the J end by 2 bases, with 12 bases between. The CDR3 is 15 amino acids. As DNA, the CDR3 is TGTGCCAGCAGCCTCCTCACAGGTCCTGGAAACACCATATATTTT. Amino acid sequence: CASSLLTGPGNTIYF.

This clone was observed a single time. The V and J genes are TRBV6-6 and TRBJ1-4, with 7 bases that match TRBD1. The length of the CDR3 is 14 residues. In germline, CDR1 is MNHNY, CDR2 SVGAGI (reference sequence). J gave up 5 bases and V 5 bases, and 5 bases lay outside the gene matches. The CDR3 bases are TGTGCCAGCAGTACCCGGACAGGAAATGAAAAACTGTTTTTT. It codes for CASSTRTGNEKLFF.

This chain links TRBV5-1 with TRBJ1-1, with D tentatively TRBD1 (5 bases). The V end lost 1 base, the J end lost 3 bases, and 13 bases lay between the germline ends. CDR1 is SGHRS and CDR2 is YFSETQ in the germline V gene. The CDR3 sequence is 15 residues long. The DNA for the CDR3 is TGCGCCAGCAGCTTGAAGGGGTCCGACTACACTGAAGCTTTCTTT. It encodes CASSLKGSDYTEAFF.